This T cell receptor (beta chain) is from a study of T-cell memory formation after mild COVID-19. Per the germline V gene, CDR1 is SQVTM and CDR2 is ANQGSEA. The CDR3 runs 15 residues. As to this clonotype: At one of its ends the junction is not consistent with the germline gene, which may arise from a read error.

TCRdb used MiXCR to reprocess the 5' RACE reads, holding one entry per CDR3 protein. Here the sample spans some 410,000 distinct CDR3 sequences, roughly a quarter being singletons. Sequencing input: PBMCs or a T cell subset sorted from them (not recorded which). The TCR was taken from an adult woman who had mild COVID-19 (a few samples of this study predate the infection). Cell type and time point are not known. The rearrangement uses TRBV29-1 and TRBJ2-3; 7 bases align to TRBD2. The CDR3 region has the DNA TGCTGCGTTTTGTCCCGCAGCGGGGAACCAGATACGCAGTATTTT. This translates into CCVLSRSGEPDTQYF.